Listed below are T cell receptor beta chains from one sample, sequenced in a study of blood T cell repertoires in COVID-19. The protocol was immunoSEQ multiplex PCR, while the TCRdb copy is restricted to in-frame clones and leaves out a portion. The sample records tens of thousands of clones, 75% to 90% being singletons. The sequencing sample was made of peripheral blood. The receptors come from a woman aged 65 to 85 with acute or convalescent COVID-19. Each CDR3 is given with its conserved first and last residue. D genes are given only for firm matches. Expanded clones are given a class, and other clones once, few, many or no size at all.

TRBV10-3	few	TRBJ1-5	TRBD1	TGTGCCATCAGTGGCGGACAGGGCAATCAGCCCCAGCATTTT	CAISGGQGNQPQHF
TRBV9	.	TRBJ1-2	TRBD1	TGTGCCAGCAGGCCGGGACAGAGTACGGGGGGGTATGGCTACACCTTC	CASRPGQSTGGYGYTF
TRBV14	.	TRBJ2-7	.	TGTGCCAGCAGCCGACAACGTTACGAGCAGTACTTC	CASSRQRYEQYF
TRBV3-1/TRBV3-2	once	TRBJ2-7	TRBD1	TGTGCCAGCAGCCAAACAGGGGGCGTTTACGAGCAGTACTTC	CASSQTGGVYEQYF
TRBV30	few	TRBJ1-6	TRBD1	TGTGCCTGGAGTGTAGCGACAGGGGGCTACGATTCACCCCTCCACTTT	CAWSVATGGYDSPLHF
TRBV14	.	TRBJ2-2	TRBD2	TGTGCCAGCGGAACCGGGACTACTACTTTCGCGAACACCGGGGAGCTGTTTTTT	CASGTGTTTFANTGELFF
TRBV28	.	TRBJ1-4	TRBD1	TGTGCCAGCAGTATACCGGGACAGATTCCAACTAATGAAAAACTGTTTTTT	CASSIPGQIPTNEKLFF
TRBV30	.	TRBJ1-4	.	TGTGCCCGCCAGGGGCTCGGTAATGAAAAACTGTTTTTT	CARQGLGNEKLFF
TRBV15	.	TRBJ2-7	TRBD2	TGTGCCACCAGCAGGATATTACTAGCGGAGCACCGCCTTCTCGGGCAGTACTTC	CATSRILLAEHRLLGQYF
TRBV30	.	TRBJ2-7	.	TGTGCCTGGACACAGGTCAGTCAGGAGCAGTACTTC	CAWTQVSQEQYF
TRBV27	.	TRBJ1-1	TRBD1	TGTGCCAGCAGAAGATACACCGGGACAGGACAAGCTTTCTTT	CASRRYTGTGQAFF
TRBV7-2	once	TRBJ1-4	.	TGTGCCAGCAGCTCCCCTGGGGGGGGCGATGAAAAACTGTTTTTT	CASSSPGGGDEKLFF
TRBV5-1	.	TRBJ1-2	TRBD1	TGCGCCAGCAGACAGGGGAACTATGGCTACACCTTC	CASRQGNYGYTF
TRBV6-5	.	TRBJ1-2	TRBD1	TGTGCCAGCAGACCCTCTACCGGGACAGGGTTTGGCTACACCTTC	CASRPSTGTGFGYTF
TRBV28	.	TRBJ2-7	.	TGTGCCAGCAGCGATTTGAGCTCCTACGAGCAGTACTTC	CASSDLSSYEQYF
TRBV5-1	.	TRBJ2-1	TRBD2	TGCGCCAGCAGCTTGATAGCGGGGGGGCCTCTGAATGAGCAGTTCTTC	CASSLIAGGPLNEQFF
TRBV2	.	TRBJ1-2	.	TGTGCCAGCAGGGAAGACAGCTATGGCTACACCTTC	CASREDSYGYTF
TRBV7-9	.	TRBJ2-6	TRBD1	TGTGCCAGCAGCTTAGTGTGGACAGGGCTCTCTGGGGCCAACGTCCTGACTTTC	CASSLVWTGLSGANVLTF
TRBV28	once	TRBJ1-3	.	TGTGCCAGCCGGGGAGATGGGGGGTCTGGAAACACCATATATTTT	CASRGDGGSGNTIYF
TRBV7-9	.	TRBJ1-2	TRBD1	TGTGCCAGCAGTCGGGACAGCCACTATGGCTACACCTTC	CASSRDSHYGYTF
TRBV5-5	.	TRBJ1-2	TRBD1	TGTGCCAGCAGCCCTTGGACAGGGGGAATGGGCTACACCTTC	CASSPWTGGMGYTF
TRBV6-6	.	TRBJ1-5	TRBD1	TGTGCCAGCAGCCGGCAGGGGGCTATCGGTCAGCCCCAGCATTTT	CASSRQGAIGQPQHF
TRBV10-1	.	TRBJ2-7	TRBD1	TGCGCCAGCAGTGGGGACAGTCCCTACGAGCAGTACTTC	CASSGDSPYEQYF
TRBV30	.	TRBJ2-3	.	TGTGCCTGGGACCGAGGAGGCTCTAGCACAGATACGCAGTATTTT	CAWDRGGSSTDTQYF
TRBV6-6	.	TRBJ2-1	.	TGTGCCGGAAGGCGGGGGCCATACAATGAGCAGTTCTTC	CAGRRGPYNEQFF
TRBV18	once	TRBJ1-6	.	TGTGCCAGCTCACCCTTGGAGGGGGGGGAGGTACCCCTCCACTTT	CASSPLEGGEVPLHF
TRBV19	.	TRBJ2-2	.	TGTGCCAGTAGCACAGGGTCAGGGGAGCTGTTTTTT	CASSTGSGELFF
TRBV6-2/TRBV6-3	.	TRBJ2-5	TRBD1	TGTGCCAGCAGTCTAATAGACAGGGGTGGGGTGTTCGGTAAGACCCAGTACTTC	CASSLIDRGGVFGKTQYF
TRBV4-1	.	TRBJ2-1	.	TGCGCCAGCAGCCAAGATTTCCAGGTCAATGAGCAGTTCTTC	CASSQDFQVNEQFF
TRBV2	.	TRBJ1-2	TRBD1	TGTGCCAGCAGTGAAGAGGCCGGGACAGGGAGTGGCTACACCTTC	CASSEEAGTGSGYTF
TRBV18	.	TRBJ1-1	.	TGTGCCAGCTCACTCGGACAGATGAACACTGAAGCTTTCTTT	CASSLGQMNTEAFF
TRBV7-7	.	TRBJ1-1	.	TGTGCCAGCAGCTTATCTGCAGGCGCTGAAGCTTTCTTT	CASSLSAGAEAFF
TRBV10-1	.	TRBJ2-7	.	TGCGCCAGCAGTGAGTCGGGCCGGCTCTACGAGCAGTACTTC	CASSESGRLYEQYF
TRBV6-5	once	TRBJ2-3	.	TGTGCCAGCAGTTTTCAGGTCAGCCATAATACGCAGTATTTT	CASSFQVSHNTQYF
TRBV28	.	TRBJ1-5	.	TGTGCCAGCAGTTTATCCGTAGGGGACTATAATCAGCCCCAGCATTTT	CASSLSVGDYNQPQHF
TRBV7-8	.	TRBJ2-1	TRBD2	TGTGCCAGCAGCTTAGGCGGGACTAGCGGGAGGGGTGAGCAGTTCTTC	CASSLGGTSGRGEQFF
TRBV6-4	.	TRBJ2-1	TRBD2	TGTGCCAGCAGCCCTAGCGGGGGAGGGAACAATGAGCAGTTCTTC	CASSPSGGGNNEQFF
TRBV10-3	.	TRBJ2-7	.	TGTGCCACCTCTGTGACAGTTACTTCCTACGAGCAGTACTTC	CATSVTVTSYEQYF
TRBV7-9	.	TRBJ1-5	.	TGTGCCAGCAGCTCAAACCGGGTTCAGCCCCAGCATTTT	CASSSNRVQPQHF
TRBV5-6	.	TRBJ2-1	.	TGTGCCAGCAGCTTGTACGGGATAGCGTATAGCTCCTACAATGAGCAGTTCTTC	CASSLYGIAYSSYNEQFF
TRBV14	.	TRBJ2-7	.	TGTGCCAGCAGCCAGTTCCACGGCTACGAGCAGTACTTC	CASSQFHGYEQYF
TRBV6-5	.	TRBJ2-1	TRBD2	TGTGCCAGCAGTTACTCCTTAGCGGGAGGAAACAATGAGCAGTTCTTC	CASSYSLAGGNNEQFF
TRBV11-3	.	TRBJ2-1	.	TGTGCCAGCAGCTTAAGCGGAACGTACAATGAGCAGTTCTTC	CASSLSGTYNEQFF
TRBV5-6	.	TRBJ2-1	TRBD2	TGTGCCAGCAGTCCGTTTCCAGCGGGTCGGGGGGATGAGCAGTTCTTC	CASSPFPAGRGDEQFF
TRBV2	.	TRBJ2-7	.	TGTGCCAGCAGTGACGGGGCAGGGGCTGCCTACGAGCAGTACTTC	CASSDGAGAAYEQYF
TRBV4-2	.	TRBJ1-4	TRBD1	TGTGCCAGCAGCCAACGACAGGGTGGTGAAAAACTGTTTTTT	CASSQRQGGEKLFF
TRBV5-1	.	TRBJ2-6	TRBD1	TGCGCCAGCAGCCTATCTCTGGGCAGGGGGAACGCTGGGGCCAACGTCCTGACTTTC	CASSLSLGRGNAGANVLTF
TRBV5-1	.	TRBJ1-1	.	TGCGCCAGCTCCAACGGGTACGCAGAGGAAGCTTTCTTT	CASSNGYAEEAFF
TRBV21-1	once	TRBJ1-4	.	TGTGCCAGCAACATTCCCACCAGGGTAGGAAAACTGTTTTTT	CASNIPTRVGKLFF
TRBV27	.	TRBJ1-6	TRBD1	TGTGCCAGCAGAGCGACAGGGTCCTATAATTCACCCCTCCACTTT	CASRATGSYNSPLHF
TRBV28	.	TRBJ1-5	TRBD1	TGTGCCAGCAGTTTCCCGTTACAGGGGGGCCTTAGCAATCAGCCCCAGCATTTT	CASSFPLQGGLSNQPQHF